This T cell receptor beta chain was captured in a study of T cell responses to AZD1222 COVID-19 vaccine. This CDR3 is 15 amino acids long. Germline CDR1 reads WSHSY; CDR2 reads SAAADI. V was pared by 2 bases and J by 0 bases, with 5 bases between. Sequenced by immunoSEQ multiplex PCR; TCRdb stores in-frame clones only, minus some. The sample records about 170,000 clones, 80% to 90% being singletons. Regarding the study as a whole: Sampled repertoires all dated from after the peak T cell response.

Turning to this clone: The target antigen is unknown.

The TCR was taken from an adult in good health. The sequencing used peripheral blood, collected on day 0 of AZD1222 vaccination. The chain links TRBV10-2 to TRBJ1-6; D uncertain. Here the CDR3 reads CASSEMGSYNSPLHF. CDR3 nucleotide sequence: TGCGCCAGCAGTGAGATGGGCTCCTATAATTCACCCCTCCACTTT.